The rows below give T cell receptor beta chains drawn from one sample of a study of human T cells and chemical hapten exposure. TCRdb reprocessed the RACE reads via MiXCR and lists one record per CDR3 protein. Of around 340,000 distinct CDR3 sequences listed, around 7% are singletons. Sequencing used whole blood, obtained in connection with sensitization to the hapten diphenylcyclopropenone (DPC). The source is a young woman with alopecia areata. Some clones in this sample may be carry-over from other donors' samples. CDR3s include the opening cysteine and the closing phenylalanine or tryptophan. Each record gives: D gene, clone size, J gene, V gene, CDR3 protein, CDR3 DNA. D genes are given only for firm matches. Clone size is shown for a subset of rows, as once, few, many or a class of expanded clone.

D: TRBD1; size: few; J: TRBJ1-4; V: TRBV11-2; CDR3: CASSLRGRGYTNEKLFF; DNA: TGTGCCAGCAGCTTACGGGGCAGGGGGTACACTAATGAAAAACTGTTTTTT
D: NA; size: NA; J: TRBJ2-6; V: TRBV7-3; CDR3: CASSLLWDSGANVLTF; DNA: TGTGCCAGCAGCTTATTGTGGGACTCTGGGGCCAACGTCCTGACTTTC
D: NA; size: NA; J: TRBJ1-6; V: TRBV7-2; CDR3: CASSLGRRAPSPPLHF; DNA: TGTGCCAGCAGCTTAGGGCGGCGGGCACCCTCGCCACCCCTCCACTTT
D: NA; size: NA; J: TRBJ2-1; V: TRBV11-2; CDR3: CASSFGLKEQFF; DNA: TGTGCCAGCAGCTTTGGACTGAAGGAGCAGTTCTTC
D: TRBD2; size: many; J: TRBJ2-3; V: TRBV20-1; CDR3: CSAPRGGLTDTQYF; DNA: TGCAGTGCCCCCCGGGGGGGGCTCACAGATACGCAGTATTTT
D: TRBD1; size: few; J: TRBJ1-4; V: TRBV5-5; CDR3: CASSRDSFNEKLFF; DNA: TGTGCCAGCAGCCGGGACAGTTTTAATGAAAAACTGTTTTTT
D: NA; size: NA; J: TRBJ2-7; V: TRBV6-6; CDR3: CASSYRDGKYEQYF; DNA: TGTGCCAGCAGTTACAGGGACGGAAAGTACGAGCAGTACTTC
D: TRBD2; size: many; J: TRBJ2-3; V: TRBV4-3; CDR3: CASSPRLAGVDTQYF; DNA: TGCGCCAGCAGCCCTCGACTAGCGGGGGTAGATACGCAGTATTTT
D: NA; size: many; J: TRBJ2-1; V: TRBV7-6; CDR3: CASSLAGAHNEQFF; DNA: TGTGCCAGCAGCTTAGCGGGCGCCCACAATGAGCAGTTCTTC
D: NA; size: few; J: TRBJ1-2; V: TRBV11-2; CDR3: CASSLEQGIMRGYTF; DNA: TGTGCCAGCAGCTTAGAGCAGGGGATTATGCGTGGCTACACCTTC
D: NA; size: many; J: TRBJ2-3; V: TRBV6-1; CDR3: CASRNGGRYMDTQYF; DNA: TGTGCCAGCAGGAACGGGGGGCGCTATATGGATACGCAGTATTTT
D: NA; size: many; J: TRBJ2-7; V: TRBV6-2/TRBV6-3; CDR3: CASRRDPPGFDSRQYF; DNA: TGTGCCAGCAGACGAGACCCTCCAGGGTTCGACAGTAGGCAGTACTTC
D: TRBD1; size: NA; J: TRBJ2-4; V: TRBV4-3; CDR3: CASSREITQGVLAKNIQYF; DNA: TGCGCCAGCAGCCGAGAGATAACGCAGGGGGTTCTAGCCAAAAACATTCAGTACTTC
D: NA; size: NA; J: TRBJ1-5; V: TRBV19; CDR3: CATSRGEGNQPQHF; DNA: TGTGCCACCTCGCGGGGGGAAGGCAATCAGCCCCAGCATTTT
D: NA; size: NA; J: TRBJ2-5; V: TRBV12-3/TRBV12-4; CDR3: CASSLTSSQETQYF; DNA: TGTGCCAGCAGTTTAACTAGCAGCCAAGAGACCCAGTACTTC
D: NA; size: many; J: TRBJ2-1; V: TRBV5-4; CDR3: CASSLWVVFCEQFF; DNA: TGTGCCAGCAGCTTGTGGGTTGTTTTCTGTGAGCAGTTCTTC